The 25 T cell receptor beta chains given below trace back to one sample, sequenced in a study of CDR3 diversity in severe acne. TCRdb re-analysed the PCR reads in MiXCR, keeping a single row per CDR3 protein. The sample consists of some 85,000 distinct CDR3 sequences, about half of them appearing once. Sequencing was done on a sample of blood. These receptors originate from a male donor with severe acne vulgaris.

This clonotype occurred many times. The chain combines TRBV10-1 with TRBJ2-7, with 8 nucleotides matching TRBD2. There are 16 residues in the CDR3. Germline V gene data show CDR1 as WNHNN and CDR2 as SYGVQD (reference sequence). V lost 2 bases and J lost 4; bases outside the gene matches: 10. The DNA for the CDR3 is TGCGCCAGCAGTGAGCAAACGGGACTAGAGATTTACGAGCAGTACTTC. Encoded protein: CASSEQTGLEIYEQYF.

This clonotype was seen more than once but under ten times. This chain connects TRBV6-1 to TRBJ2-3; TRBD2 aligns across 13 bases. The CDR3 runs 14 residues. V dropped 6 bases and J dropped 6; count of bases not matched to a gene: 3. Germline CDR1 reads MNHNS; CDR2 reads SASEGT. As DNA, the CDR3 is TGTGCCAGCAGGGTGACTAGCGGGAGGGATACGCAGTATTTT. Translation: CASRVTSGRDTQYF.

This clonotype was detected only once. The chain couples TRBV10-3 to TRBJ2-5, with a weak D call TRBD2 (7 bases). From germline, CDR1 is ENHRY and CDR2 SYGVKD. The CDR3 runs 14 residues. V lost 11 bases and J lost 5, with 21 bases in between. CDR3 amino acids: CASKTTGGSETQYF. The DNA of the CDR3 is TGTGCCTCTAAAACGACAGGCGGGAGTGAGACCCAGTACTTC.

V is TRBV29-1 and J is TRBJ1-1, with TRBD1 identical over 9 bases. The V gene end was trimmed by 3 bases and the J gene end by 10 bases; junction bases not matched to a gene: 12. Germline assignment: CDR1 SQVTM and CDR2 ANQGSEA. The CDR3 loop spans 14 amino acids. This CDR3 reads CSVDDLPPGQGAFF. CDR3 coding DNA: TGCAGCGTTGATGATTTACCCCCGGGACAGGGAGCTTTCTTT.

The CDR3 DNA is TGCAGCGTTGAGATTAGCGGGACTGATGGCACCGGGGAGCTGTTTTTT. This translates into CSVEISGTDGTGELFF. This chain uses TRBV29-1 with TRBJ2-2; 8 bases match TRBD2. With 3 bases clipped from V and 4 bases from J, the junction kept 10 bases outside the gene matches. CDR3 length: 16 residues. Germline V gene data show CDR1 as SQVTM and CDR2 as ANQGSEA.

This clonotype was found many times. V is TRBV12-3 or TRBV12-4 and J is TRBJ1-2; D ambiguous. The ends were cut back, 2 bases at V and 3 bases at J, with 10 bases in the middle. CDR3 length equals 14 residues. The CDR3 DNA reads TGTGCCAGCAGTTTACGTCCCATCTACTATGGCTACACCTTC. This codes for CASSLRPIYYGYTF.

The gene calls are TRBV29-1 and TRBJ1-4, with TRBD1 matching over 10 bases. J lost 15 bases, V lost 4 bases, and 14 bases had no gene match. This CDR3 has 14 amino acids. Germline V gives CDR1 SQVTM, CDR2 ANQGSEA. The CDR3 DNA reads TGCAGCGTTGTAGACATCTCGACAGGGGGCGAATTGTTTTTT. Translation gives CSVVDISTGGELFF.

This clonotype was seen many times. The gene calls are TRBV6-6 and TRBJ2-1; possible D gene TRBD2, 6 bases. Germline V gene data show CDR1 as MNHNY and CDR2 as SVGAGI (reference sequence). This CDR3 has 13 residues. V was trimmed by 6 bases and J by 4 bases, leaving 10 bases between them. CDR3 coding DNA: TGTGCCAGCAGCCCCGGGAGTTACAATGAGCAGTTCTTC. The encoded protein is CASSPGSYNEQFF.

V usage is TRBV15 and J usage is TRBJ1-4; a possible D gene is TRBD1 (6 bases). Germline V gene sequence: CDR1 LNHNV, CDR2 YYDKDF (reference sequence). CDR3 size: 15 residues. V was shortened by 3 bases and J by 7 bases, with 15 bases between the two germline ends. The CDR3 DNA is TGTGCCACCAGCAGGACCGGGACATCGGGTGAAAAACTGTTTTTT. It is translated as CATSRTGTSGEKLFF. Filled out from reference TRBV15 and TRBJ1-4, the complete variable domain reads DAMVIQNPRYQVTQFGKPVTLSCSQTLNHNVMYWYQQKSSQAPKLLFHYYDKDFNNEADTPDNFQSRRPNTSFCFLDIRSPGLGDTAMYLCATSRTGTSGEKLFFGSGTQLSVL.

Note on this clonotype: This may stem from a read error, because a much larger clone lies one nucleotide away. The chain carries TRBV5-1 and TRBJ2-5; 8 positions agree with TRBD1. There are 15 residues in the CDR3. CDR1 and CDR2 (germline): SGHRS, YFSETQ. The DNA for the CDR3 is TGCGCCAGCAGCTTGGTGGGCAGGGGGCTAGAGACCCAGTGCTTC. The encoded protein is CASSLVGRGLETQCF. The whole variable domain, filled in from reference TRBV5-1 and TRBJ2-5, reads KAGVTQTPRYLIKTRGQQVTLSCSPISGHRSVSWYQQTPGQGLQFLFEYFSETQRNKGNFPGRFSGRQFSNSRSEMNVSTLELGDSALYLCASSLVGRGLETQCFGPGTRLLVL.

This clonotype was picked up many times. The chain links TRBV30 to TRBJ1-6, with 9 bases lining up with TRBD1. Germline V gene data show CDR1 as GTSNPN and CDR2 as SVGIG (reference sequence). CDR3 length: 17 residues. The trim removed 1 base at V and 0 bases at J, leaving 4 bases unmatched. CDR3 nucleotides: TGTGCCTGGAGTGCGGGACAGGGAACCTCCTATAATTCACCCCTCCACTTT. Its translation: CAWSAGQGTSYNSPLHF.

This clonotype occurred once. The CDR3 is CASSEAQLRIYNEQYF. The CDR3 nucleotides read TGTGCCAGCAGTGAAGCCCAGTTGCGGATTTACAATGAGCAGTATTTT. The rearrangement uses TRBV6-1 and TRBJ2-3; D is unresolved. In germline, CDR1 is MNHNS, CDR2 SASEGT. V gave up 0 bases and J gave up 11 bases, with 21 bases separating them. CDR3 length equals 16 residues.

This clonotype occurred once. The rearrangement joins TRBV4-1 to TRBJ2-5; no clear D. Germline V gene data show CDR1 as MGHRA and CDR2 as YSYEKL. V lost 1 base to trimming and J lost 2 bases, with 8 bases between them. This CDR3 is built from 14 residues. CDR3 protein: CASSQADIQETQYF. The CDR3 region has the DNA TGCGCCAGCAGCCAAGCCGACATACAAGAGACCCAGTACTTC.

The genes are TRBV20-1 and TRBJ2-5, with 8 bases matching TRBD1. CDR3 length: 14 amino acids. Germline loops: CDR1 DFQATT, CDR2 SNEGSKA (reference sequence). The V gene end was trimmed by 4 bases and the J gene end by 7 bases; junction bases not matched to a gene: 11. CDR3 sequence: CSAMSWGQGATQYF. Written as DNA, the CDR3 is TGCAGTGCTATGTCGTGGGGGCAGGGGGCGACCCAGTACTTC.

V gene TRBV24-1 combines with J gene TRBJ2-2; 10 nucleotides agree with TRBD2. The length of the CDR3 is 17 residues. J was trimmed by 5 bases and V by 0 bases; bases with no gene match: 5. Per the germline V gene, CDR1 is KGHDR and CDR2 is SFDVKD. This CDR3 reads CATSDLPLAGATGELFF. The CDR3 DNA reads as TGTGCCACCAGTGATTTGCCCCTAGCGGGAGCGACCGGGGAGCTGTTTTTT.

This clonotype was recorded a few times. The chain combines TRBV12-3 or TRBV12-4 with TRBJ1-1; D possibly corresponds to TRBD1 (6 bases). V lost 6 bases to trimming and J lost 5 bases, with 10 bases between them. The CDR3 is 12 residues long. CDR3 nucleotides: TGTGCCAGCAGCCCTACAGGGACTGAAGCTTTCTTT. Its translation is CASSPTGTEAFF.

This clonotype was seen a handful of times. The chain uses TRBV4-2 and TRBJ1-1, with D maybe TRBD1 (5 bases). The CDR3 runs 15 residues. V was cut by 0 bases and J by 1 base, with 9 bases left in between. The germline gives CDR1 LGHNA, CDR2 YNFKEQ. The CDR3 DNA follows: TGTGCCAGCAGCCAAGATCTAACAGGGAACACTGAAGCTTTCTTT. It translates to CASSQDLTGNTEAFF.

A note on this clonotype: A read error may be the cause here, since a much bigger clone is one base away. The chain combines TRBV5-6 with TRBJ1-2; no reliable D call. The germline V gene has CDR1 SGHDT and CDR2 YYEEEE. The CDR3 is 15 residues long. CDR3 amino acids: CASSLVAGELYGYAF. In DNA form, the CDR3 reads TGTGCCAGCAGCTTGGTGGCAGGCGAGCTATATGGCTACGCCTTC.

The chain combines TRBV4-1 with TRBJ2-3, with 7 bases identical to TRBD2. This CDR3 spans 17 amino acids. The germline gives CDR1 MGHRA, CDR2 YSYEKL. Trimming at V came to 4 bases and at J to 2 bases, leaving 12 bases not matched to a gene. The CDR3 loop reads CASSRGRASGPTDTQYF. CDR3 DNA: TGCGCCAGCAGCCGCGGCAGGGCTAGCGGTCCCACAGATACGCAGTATTTT.

This clonotype has at least ten counts. The J gene is TRBJ1-2, the V gene TRBV27; 7 bases line up with TRBD1. This CDR3 contains 14 residues. Germline V gene lookup returns CDR1 MNHEY and CDR2 SMNVEV (reference sequence). Trimming at V came to 2 bases and at J to 0 bases, leaving 0 bases not matched to a gene. Written as DNA, the CDR3 is TGTGCCAGCAGTTTAGACAGGGCTAACTATGGCTACACCTTC. Protein sequence: CASSLDRANYGYTF.

The chain links TRBV20-1 to TRBJ2-3; 8 nucleotides line up with TRBD2. V dropped 8 bases and J dropped 0; count of bases not matched to a gene: 7. Germline-derived CDR1 and CDR2 are DFQATT and SNEGSKA (reference sequence). The CDR3 sequence is 14 residues long. The CDR3 DNA reads as TGCAGTTCCACAGCGGGAGCTAGCACAGATACGCAGTATTTT. It yields the protein CSSTAGASTDTQYF.

This clonotype came up once. The gene calls are TRBV29-1 and TRBJ2-7; 8 positions match TRBD1. The CDR3 loop spans 13 amino acids. V shed 4 bases, J shed 5 bases, and the junction held 7 bases outside the gene matches. From germline, CDR1 is SQVTM and CDR2 ANQGSEA. For the CDR3, the DNA is TGCAGCGTTGTGCACCAGGGGGCTCACGAGCAGTACTTC. It encodes CSVVHQGAHEQYF.

This clonotype was observed once. One end of the junction does not line up with germline, which may come from a read error. The V and J genes are TRBV2 and TRBJ2-1, with TRBD2 matching over 11 bases. This CDR3 region has 17 residues. Germline values: CDR1 SNHLY, CDR2 FYNNEI. In DNA form, the CDR3 reads TGTGCCAGCAGTGAAGCCATGAGACTAGCGGGATACAGTGAGCAGTTCTTC. As protein: CASSEAMRLAGYSEQFF.

On this clonotype itself: In this CDR3 the conserved last residue, phenylalanine or tryptophan, is missing, so a read error is likely. This chain joins TRBV5-1 and TRBJ2-2; TRBD2 aligns across 9 bases. CDR3 length: 17 residues. With 2 bases clipped from V and 2 bases from J, the junction kept 7 bases outside the gene matches. Germline V gene data show CDR1 as SGHRS and CDR2 as YFSETQ. CDR3 sequence reads: CASSFLAGESNTGELFI. The CDR3 nucleotides are TGCGCCAGCAGCTTTTTAGCGGGAGAATCAAACACCGGGGAGCTGTTTATT.

The J gene is TRBJ2-1, the V gene TRBV11-3; 10 bases line up with TRBD2. The CDR3 is 19 amino acids. The trim removed 5 bases at V and 0 bases at J, leaving 13 bases unmatched. From germline, CDR1 is SGHNT and CDR2 YENEEA. Written as DNA, the CDR3 is TGTGCCAGCAGCCCAACCGGGACTAGCGTTCTCCGCTCCTACAATGAGCAGTTCTTC. It codes for CASSPTGTSVLRSYNEQFF.